This TCR beta chain stems from a study of blood T cell repertoires in COVID-19. Study overall: Acute and convalescent COVID-19 specimens originated in the United States, Italy and Spain. The analysed material was cDNA or gDNA that came from T cells, B-cell-depleted T cells, or PBMCs.

Germline-derived CDR1 and CDR2 are SGHTA and FQGNSA. The V gene end was trimmed by 5 bases and the J gene end by 4 bases; junction bases not matched to a gene: 13. This CDR3 is 18 amino acids long. Under the authors' procedure: Amplification from reference gene primers served as the basis for estimated nucleated cell counts. The data were produced by immunoSEQ multiplex PCR, yet TCRdb's version contains in-frame clones alone and is incomplete. V, J and clone size derive from that table, while D and trimming were established from the DNA sequence. The top ten hold approximately 12% of the sample, which has tens of thousands of clones, roughly 85% seen once.

The specimen sequenced was peripheral blood. The V and J genes are TRBV7-2 and TRBJ2-2; 10 positions agree with TRBD1. The clonotype originates from a human donor in a cohort sampled during active COVID-19. The CDR3 region has the DNA TGTGCCAGCAGCCCAAGAAGACAGGGGGCGGGCGGCACCGGGGAGCTGTTTTTT. As protein: CASSPRRQGAGGTGELFF. Complete variable domain (other parts from reference TRBV7-2 and TRBJ2-2): GAGVSQSPSNKVTEKGKDVELRCDPISGHTALYWYRQSLGQGLEFLIYFQGNSAPDKSGLPSDRFSAERTGGSVSTLTIQRTQQEDSAVYLCASSPRRQGAGGTGELFFGEGSRLTVL.